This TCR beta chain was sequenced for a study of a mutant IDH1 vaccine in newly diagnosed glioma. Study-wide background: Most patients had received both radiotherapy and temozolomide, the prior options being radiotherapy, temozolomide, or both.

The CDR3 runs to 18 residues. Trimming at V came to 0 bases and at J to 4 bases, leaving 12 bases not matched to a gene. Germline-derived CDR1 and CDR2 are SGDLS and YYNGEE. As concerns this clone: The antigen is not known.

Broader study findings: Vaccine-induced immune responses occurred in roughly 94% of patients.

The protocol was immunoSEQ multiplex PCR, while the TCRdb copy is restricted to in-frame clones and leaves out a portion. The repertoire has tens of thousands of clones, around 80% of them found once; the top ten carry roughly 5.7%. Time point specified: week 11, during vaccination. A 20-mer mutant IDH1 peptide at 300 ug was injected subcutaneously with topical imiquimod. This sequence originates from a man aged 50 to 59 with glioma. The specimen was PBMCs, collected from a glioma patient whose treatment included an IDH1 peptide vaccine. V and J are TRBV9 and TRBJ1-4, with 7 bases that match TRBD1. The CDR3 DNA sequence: TGTGCCAGCAGCGTAGCTGGTTGGGGTCCAGGGGGTAATGAAAAACTGTTTTTT. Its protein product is CASSVAGWGPGGNEKLFF.